This T cell receptor (beta chain) was identified in a study of T cells in Graves' hyperthyroidism and ophthalmopathy. The investigators amplified TCR beta CDR3 regions from RNA transcripts. When the TCR CDR3 underwent first-round RT-PCR, the HTBI primer set was used. TCRdb re-called the multiplex PCR reads through MiXCR, storing one row per CDR3 protein. The repertoire includes around 520,000 distinct CDR3 sequences, about 14% of them detected once, and approximately 13% sits in the top ten. The CDR3 length is 15 residues. Trimming took 0 bases from V and 7 from J, leaving 14 bases between them. The germline V gene has CDR1 SGDLS and CDR2 YYNGEE. This clonotype was detected a few times.

Input material: blood. The chain uses TRBV9 and TRBJ2-1, with D unresolved. This TCR was sampled from a woman aged 40 to 50 with Graves' hyperthyroidism. In nucleotides, the CDR3 is TGTGCCAGCAGCGTAGTAGGATCTTGGGGTAATGAGCAGTTCTTC. This codes for CASSVVGSWGNEQFF.